This entry lists 26 T cell receptor beta chains sequenced from one sample in a study of T cells in Graves' hyperthyroidism and ophthalmopathy. Using RNA transcripts as the source, TCR beta CDR3 regions were amplified. The primer set for the first-round RT-PCR of the TCR CDR3 was HTBI. TCRdb independently ran MiXCR on the multiplex PCR reads; one entry per CDR3 protein. The sample holds about 380,000 distinct CDR3 sequences; less than 15% are singletons and the top ten take roughly 20%. The material sequenced was blood. The receptors shown here come from a man aged 30 to 45 with Graves' hyperthyroidism that later progressed to Graves' ophthalmopathy.

Ten or more counts support this clonotype. This chain connects TRBV20-1 to TRBJ2-3, with D maybe TRBD2 (5 bases). Germline CDR1 is DFQATT and CDR2 is SNEGSKA (reference sequence). The CDR3 is 15 amino acids. V was cut by 1 base and J by 1 base, with 12 bases left in between. The CDR3 reads CSARVPRGGTDTQYF. CDR3 DNA sequence: TGCAGTGCTAGAGTTCCCCGGGGAGGCACAGATACGCAGTATTTT.

Many counts were recorded for this clonotype. The chain uses TRBV12-3 or TRBV12-4 and TRBJ1-5; 10 bases fit TRBD1. This CDR3 has 15 residues. J was trimmed by 4 bases and V by 6 bases; bases with no gene match: 6. The CDR3: CASSEGTGDNQPQHF. The CDR3 coding sequence is TGTGCCAGCAGCGAAGGGACAGGGGATAATCAGCCCCAGCATTTT.

This clonotype was found many times. The rearrangement joins TRBV6-5 to TRBJ1-5; D remains ambiguous. The length of the CDR3 is 14 residues. Looked up from germline, CDR1 is MNHEY and CDR2 is SVGAGI. V was trimmed by 3 bases and J by 3 bases, leaving 9 bases between them. The CDR3 loop is CASSYRGPNQPQHF. CDR3 DNA sequence: TGTGCCAGCAGTTATCGGGGTCCCAATCAGCCCCAGCATTTT.

V is TRBV6-1 and J is TRBJ2-7, with TRBD2 matching over 13 bases. CDR3 length: 16 residues. The germline CDR1 and CDR2 sequences are MNHNS and SASEGT. The ends lost 6 bases at V and 5 bases at J; junction bases unmatched: 10. The CDR3 region is CASRRARLAGGDEQYF. CDR3 DNA sequence: TGTGCCAGCAGAAGGGCAAGACTAGCGGGGGGCGACGAGCAGTACTTC.

The chain links TRBV28 to TRBJ1-2; D ambiguous. The germline V gene encodes CDR1 MDHEN and CDR2 SYDVKM. The CDR3 consists of 13 residues. Trimming stripped 2 bases from V and 8 bases from J, with 12 bases between. The CDR3 DNA follows: TGTGCCAGCAGTTTAGGGCGGAAGGAGGGCTACACCTTC. It codes for CASSLGRKEGYTF.

As DNA, the CDR3 is TGTGCCAGTAATTCTGACAGGGTCTTAGGTGAAAAACTGTTTTTT. Protein sequence: CASNSDRVLGEKLFF. The V gene is TRBV19, the J gene TRBJ1-4; 7 bases are shared with TRBD1. The CDR3 has 15 amino acids. The ends lost 7 bases at V and 7 bases at J; junction bases unmatched: 12. CDR1 and CDR2 (germline): LNHDA, SQIVND (reference sequence).

This clonotype was recorded at least ten times. CDR3 region: CASSQVFPVPNYGYTF. Written as DNA, the CDR3 is TGTGCCAGCAGCCAAGTCTTTCCCGTACCTAACTATGGCTACACCTTC. This chain links TRBV3-1 with TRBJ1-2; D not certain. Trimming took 1 base from V and 0 from J, leaving 12 bases between them. Germline V CDR1 and CDR2: LGHDT, YNNKEL (reference sequence). CDR3 size: 16 residues.

The gene calls are TRBV9 and TRBJ2-5; a possible D gene is TRBD2 (7 bases). The CDR3 loop spans 15 amino acids. Trimming took 4 bases from V and 2 from J, leaving 15 bases between them. Germline assignment: CDR1 SGDLS and CDR2 YYNGEE. CDR3 DNA sequence: TGTGCCAGCAGCTACGGCGGGGGCGAGCAAGAGACCCAGTACTTC. Its translation: CASSYGGGEQETQYF. Together with reference TRBV9 and TRBJ2-5, the CDR3 gives the full variable domain: DSGVTQTPKHLITATGQRVTLRCSPRSGDLSVYWYQQSLDQGLQFLIQYYNGEERAKGNILERFSAQQFPDLHSELNLSSLELGDSALYFCASSYGGGEQETQYFGPGTRLLVL.

Comment on this clonotype: Compared with germline, one end of the junction differs, possibly owing to a read error. This chain joins TRBV28 and TRBJ2-2, with D perhaps matching TRBD2 (6 bases). The germline V gene encodes CDR1 MDHEN and CDR2 SYDVKM. The CDR3 has 11 amino acids. This chain's CDR3 is CASIGPGELFF. CDR3 nucleotides: TGTGCCAGCATTGGACCGGGGGAACTGTTTTTT.

The sample holds many counts of this clonotype. V is TRBV6-5 and J is TRBJ1-2; 10 positions agree with TRBD1. Germline V gives CDR1 MNHEY, CDR2 SVGAGI. The CDR3 covers 14 residues. J lost 8 bases, V lost 2 bases, and 5 bases had no gene match. CDR3 region: CASSYQTGGAGYTF. The CDR3 nucleotides read TGTGCCAGCAGTTACCAGACAGGGGGCGCGGGCTACACCTTC.

This clonotype showed up many times. V usage is TRBV27 and J usage is TRBJ2-7; D not certain. Per germline, CDR1 MNHEY and CDR2 SMNVEV (reference sequence). The CDR3 is 14 residues long. V was shortened by 3 bases and J by 1 base, with 10 bases between the two germline ends. The CDR3 spells CASSFIGSSYEQYF. For the CDR3, the DNA is TGTGCCAGCAGTTTTATTGGGTCGTCCTACGAGCAGTACTTC.

This chain links TRBV9 with TRBJ2-1, with 10 positions matching TRBD2. This CDR3 contains 16 residues. Per the germline V gene, CDR1 is SGDLS and CDR2 is YYNGEE. Trimming took 0 bases from V and 7 from J; bases not matched to a gene: 7. The chain's CDR3 is CASSVGVSGGWNEQFF. CDR3 nucleotide sequence: TGTGCCAGCAGCGTAGGGGTTAGCGGGGGGTGGAATGAGCAGTTCTTC.

The chain recombines TRBV4-1 with TRBJ1-2; no definite D call. CDR1 and CDR2 (germline): MGHRA, YSYEKL. The CDR3 length is 15 residues. Trimming pared 4 bases from V and 0 bases from J, leaving 12 bases between. The CDR3 nucleotides are TGCGCCAGCAGCCCTCTGAGTGCGCCTAACTATGGCTACACCTTC. Its translation: CASSPLSAPNYGYTF.

This clonotype was observed at least ten times. This sequence joins TRBV7-9 and TRBJ1-3, with 10 bases lining up with TRBD1. V gave up 5 bases and J gave up 3 bases; unmatched junction bases: 7. This CDR3 has 16 residues. CDR1 and CDR2 (germline): SEHNR, FQNEAQ (reference sequence). CDR3 in amino acids: CASSPRQGASGNTIYF. The CDR3 nucleotides are TGTGCCAGCAGCCCAAGACAGGGGGCGAGTGGAAACACCATATATTTT.

The gene calls are TRBV5-1 and TRBJ1-1; D gene unclear. V lost 0 bases, J lost 6 bases, and 12 bases lay in between. CDR3 length equals 14 residues. The germline V gene has CDR1 SGHRS and CDR2 YFSETQ. The CDR3 bases are TGCGCCAGCAGCTTGGACAGTGAATACCCTGAAGCTTTCTTT. It is translated as CASSLDSEYPEAFF.

This clonotype was counted ten times or more. CDR3 in amino acids: CASSQDLPGPGETQYF. The CDR3 DNA follows: TGTGCCAGCAGCCAAGATCTGCCCGGGCCGGGAGAGACCCAGTACTTC. The V call is TRBV3-1, the J call TRBJ2-5; no clear D gene. The ends were cut back, 0 bases at V and 4 bases at J, with 15 bases in the middle. Germline V gene lookup returns CDR1 LGHDT and CDR2 YNNKEL (reference sequence). The CDR3 totals 16 residues.

This clonotype was counted many times. The chain recombines TRBV3-1 with TRBJ1-1; no reliable D call. The CDR3 spans 13 residues. Trimming took 7 bases from V and 4 from J, leaving 13 bases between them. Looked up from germline, CDR1 is LGHDT and CDR2 is YNNKEL (reference sequence). The CDR3 DNA reads as TGTGCCAGCAAGGATCGGGTGACCACTGAAGCTTTCTTT. Amino acid sequence: CASKDRVTTEAFF.

This clonotype was counted many times. This chain links TRBV12-3 or TRBV12-4 with TRBJ2-2; TRBD2 might be the D (6 bases). V lost 5 bases and J 6 bases, leaving 10 bases between the germline ends. The CDR3 extends over 13 amino acids. CDR3 sequence reads: CASSNSGPGELFF. Written as DNA, the CDR3 is TGTGCCAGCAGTAATAGCGGTCCCGGGGAGCTGTTTTTT.

This chain links TRBV30 with TRBJ2-1; 12 positions agree with TRBD2. CDR3 length: 16 amino acids. Germline values: CDR1 GTSNPN, CDR2 SVGIG (reference sequence). Unmatched junction bases numbered 8, after V lost 1 base and J lost 7 bases. DNA of the CDR3: TGTGCCTGGAGTGGCCTAGCGGGAGGGTTTTGGAATGAGCAGTTCTTC. It codes for CAWSGLAGGFWNEQFF.

In this sample, this clonotype turned up a few times. This rearrangement joins TRBV5-1 to TRBJ2-5, with TRBD2 as a possible D gene (5 bases). Germline assignment: CDR1 SGHRS and CDR2 YFSETQ. The V and J ends lost 5 bases and 2 bases respectively, with 13 bases between them. The CDR3 runs to 14 residues. The CDR3: CASRLTGRQETQYF. CDR3 DNA: TGCGCCAGCAGGTTGACGGGGAGACAAGAGACCCAGTACTTC.

The V call is TRBV27, the J call TRBJ2-3, with D possibly matching TRBD2 (6 bases). Germline lookup yields CDR1 MNHEY and CDR2 SMNVEV (reference sequence). Trimming stripped 0 bases from V and 6 bases from J, with 13 bases between. CDR3 length equals 15 residues. The DNA of the CDR3 is TGTGCCAGCAGTTTATCTCGCGGGGCACTGGATACGCAGTATTTT. It codes for CASSLSRGALDTQYF.

This clonotype was recorded at least ten times. The gene calls are TRBV7-8 and TRBJ2-7; D remains unclear. Germline values: CDR1 SGHVS, CDR2 FQNEAQ. This CDR3 has 14 amino acids. V was pared by 2 bases and J by 0 bases, with 8 bases between. The CDR3 protein is CASSLTESSYEQYF. CDR3 in DNA: TGTGCCAGCAGCTTAACAGAGAGCTCCTACGAGCAGTACTTC.

The sample holds many counts of this clonotype. J is TRBJ2-5 and V is TRBV11-3; D not certain. Germline V CDR1 and CDR2: SGHNT, YENEEA. Between the trimmed V and J ends, which lost 5 bases and 1 base, there was a span of 11 bases. This CDR3 is 14 amino acids long. The CDR3: CASSPRRSQETQYF. CDR3 nucleotides: TGTGCCAGCAGCCCCCGACGTTCCCAAGAGACCCAGTACTTC.

Comments on this clonotype: One end of the junction fails to match germline, which may point to a read error. This chain joins TRBV9 and TRBJ1-2, with no clear D. The CDR3 is 15 amino acids. Per the germline V gene, CDR1 is SGDLS and CDR2 is YYNGEE. The CDR3 here is CASSVGVGVEYGYIF. CDR3 nucleotides: TGTGCCAGCAGCGTAGGTGTGGGAGTGGAGTATGGCTACATCTTC.

Comments on this clonotype: Possible read error: a much larger clone is one base away. CDR3 nucleotides: TGTGCCAGCCGCGACGGACAGCCCTACGAGCAGTACTTC. It translates to CASRDGQPYEQYF. The chain links TRBV12-3 or TRBV12-4 to TRBJ2-7; D possibly corresponds to TRBD1 (6 bases). V dropped 8 bases and J dropped 2 bases, with 13 bases sitting between them. CDR3 size: 13 residues.

Comments on this clonotype: This may stem from a read error, because a much larger clone lies one nucleotide away. The V gene is TRBV20-1, the J gene TRBJ2-5, with 8 bases identical to TRBD2. There are 14 residues in the CDR3. Germline values: CDR1 DFQATT, CDR2 SNEGSKA (reference sequence). The CDR3 here is CSALTPAGVEIQYF. In DNA, the CDR3 is TGCAGTGCTCTTACCCCAGCGGGGGTAGAGATCCAGTACTTC.